This T cell receptor beta chain emerged from a study of human T cells and chemical hapten exposure. Study details: How much TCR each sample yielded varied, mostly because pooled library volumes differed slightly.

Broader study findings: Sensitizing with DPC caused no change in TCRs above 1 in 1000 frequency.

Unique molecular identifiers were attached to individual cDNA molecules within the library. Study processing details: Sample TCR counts, which ranged from about 20,000 to 700,000, had a median of around 96,000. TCRdb used MiXCR to reprocess the 5' RACE reads, holding one entry per CDR3 protein. The V and J calls were determined by TCRdb, not by the authors. The data show about 80,000 distinct CDR3 sequences, about a sixth seen once. Whole blood, unfractionated, served as the material for total RNA extraction. This clonotype has more than one count but fewer than ten. No antigen is known for it. Looked up from germline, CDR1 is DFQATT and CDR2 is SNEGSKA (reference sequence). CDR3 length: 16 residues. Trimming cost V 0 bases and J 0 bases; bases outside gene matches: 4.

This TCR was sampled from a female donor in good health. V is TRBV20-1 and J is TRBJ2-1; TRBD1 matches 8 bases. CDR3 nucleotides: TGCAGTGCTAGAGATGGACAGGGAAGCTCCTACAATGAGCAGTTCTTC. Protein: CSARDGQGSSYNEQFF.